This T cell receptor beta chain was captured in a study of response to subunit inactivated influenza vaccine. Findings and limits, study-wide: Every seasonal influenza vaccination brings in few new T cells, the authors suggested.

For this clonotype: The antigen is unknown.

The CDR3 runs 15 residues. V was clipped by 5 bases and J by 0 bases, with 10 bases between them. TCRdb processed the RT-PCR reads anew with MiXCR; each CDR3 protein has one entry. The sample records hundreds of thousands of distinct CDR3 sequences, approximately 7.1% being singletons. The input for sequencing was PBMCs from blood, taken roughly 24 months after vaccination. This chain links TRBV12-3 or TRBV12-4 with TRBJ2-2; D uncertain. The sequence was collected from a man between 50 and 69 years old who received an inactivated influenza vaccine. In DNA form, the CDR3 reads TGTGCCAGCAGTAACCGGGCTACGAACACCGGGGAGCTGTTTTTT. This encodes CASSNRATNTGELFF.